These 6 T cell receptor beta chains were all obtained from the same sample, sequenced in a study of blood T cell repertoires in COVID-19. The table came from immunoSEQ multiplex PCR; TCRdb's copy has only in-frame clones and leaves some out. The sample carries about 310,000 clones, 89% recorded once. Material for sequencing was PBMCs or T cells enriched from blood (not recorded which). The receptors shown here come from a woman in her forties who had recovered from COVID-19.

The CDR3 region has the DNA TGTGCCAGCAGTGCCCTTTTCAGGGGGCGCGACTATGGCTACACCTTC. Translated, it gives CASSALFRGRDYGYTF. This chain joins TRBV27 and TRBJ1-2; 8 bases align to TRBD1. The CDR3 length is 16 residues. V shed 5 bases and J 3 bases; nucleotides not matched to a gene: 11. The germline CDR1 and CDR2 sequences are MNHEY and SMNVEV (reference sequence).

V usage is TRBV30 and J usage is TRBJ1-1; D not certain. Trimming stripped 2 bases from V and 2 bases from J, with 9 bases between. Germline values: CDR1 GTSNPN, CDR2 SVGIG (reference sequence). The CDR3 covers 13 residues. DNA for the CDR3: TGTGCCTGGAGTACAAGAGGCAACACTGAAGCTTTCTTT. It is translated as CAWSTRGNTEAFF.

The CDR3 coding sequence is TGTGCCAGTAGTATAGATAGAACAGGGCGCACCGGGGAGCTGTTTTTT. Translated: CASSIDRTGRTGELFF. The V gene is TRBV19, the J gene TRBJ2-2; weak D call: TRBD1 (6 bases). Germline lookup yields CDR1 LNHDA and CDR2 SQIVND (reference sequence). V lost 0 bases and J lost 4, with 12 bases in between. The CDR3 has 16 amino acids.

This chain connects TRBV7-2 to TRBJ1-2, with TRBD1 matching 7 bases. The V gene end was trimmed by 3 bases and the J gene end by 7 bases; junction bases not matched to a gene: 14. Germline CDR1 reads SGHTA; CDR2 reads FQGNSA. The CDR3 extends over 16 amino acids. The chain's CDR3 is CASSFARTGPPGGYTF. The CDR3 nucleotides read TGTGCCAGCAGCTTCGCCCGGACAGGCCCGCCCGGTGGCTACACCTTC.

This clone was found once. The genes are TRBV19 and TRBJ2-2; 10 bases match TRBD2. The CDR3 is 16 amino acids. Germline V gene data show CDR1 as LNHDA and CDR2 as SQIVND (reference sequence). V shed 5 bases, J shed 1 base, and the junction held 4 bases outside the gene matches. CDR3 nucleotides: TGTGCCAGTAGTCCCGGACTAGCGGAGAACACCGGGGAGCTGTTTTTT. It is translated as CASSPGLAENTGELFF.

V usage is TRBV18 and J usage is TRBJ1-3, with D possibly matching TRBD1 (6 bases). V lost 4 bases and J 2 bases, leaving 15 bases between the germline ends. The CDR3 loop spans 16 amino acids. Germline CDR1 is KGHSH and CDR2 is LQKENI. The CDR3 protein is CASSQPGDVAGNTIYF. The CDR3 bases are TGTGCCAGCTCACAACCAGGGGATGTTGCTGGAAACACCATATATTTT.